This entry is about one T cell receptor beta chain. In the original analysis: Quantification of nucleated cells was approximated via reference gene primer amplification. TCRdb's copy holds only in-frame clones and misses some; the assay was immunoSEQ multiplex PCR. That table supplies the V and J calls and clone size; D and trimming were determined from the DNA. The data show 150,000 to 200,000 clones, more than 60% seen once. This sample is drawn from a study of blood T cell repertoires in COVID-19. As for the study in general: The origin of the acute and convalescent COVID-19 samples was the United States, Italy and Spain. T cells, B-cell-depleted T cells, or PBMCs provided the cDNA or gDNA that served as material.

This CDR3 spans 15 amino acids. Germline values: CDR1 DFQATT, CDR2 SNEGSKA (reference sequence). The V and J ends lost 3 bases and 4 bases, in that order; junction bases with no gene match: 9. Sequences were obtained from peripheral blood. The chain links TRBV20-1 to TRBJ2-3, with 8 bases lining up with TRBD2. The TCR originated in a man between 65 and 85 years old with acute or convalescent COVID-19. The CDR3 spells CSASNREGGADTQYF. The CDR3, as DNA: TGCAGTGCTAGTAACCGGGAGGGGGGGGCAGATACGCAGTATTTT.